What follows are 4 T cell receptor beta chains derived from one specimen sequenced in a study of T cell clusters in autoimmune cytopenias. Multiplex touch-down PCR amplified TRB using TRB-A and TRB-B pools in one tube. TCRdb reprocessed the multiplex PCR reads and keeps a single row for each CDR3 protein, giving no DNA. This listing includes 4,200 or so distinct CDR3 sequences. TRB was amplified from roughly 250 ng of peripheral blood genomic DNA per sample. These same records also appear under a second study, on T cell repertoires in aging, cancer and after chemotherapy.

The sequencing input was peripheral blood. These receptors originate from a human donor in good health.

The CDR3 loop is CASSYAPLTEAFF. J is TRBJ1-1 and V is TRBV6-5; TCRdb's assignment of TRBD1 cannot be checked, as there is no DNA. Germline lookup yields CDR1 MNHEY and CDR2 SVGAGI. This CDR3 comprises 13 residues.

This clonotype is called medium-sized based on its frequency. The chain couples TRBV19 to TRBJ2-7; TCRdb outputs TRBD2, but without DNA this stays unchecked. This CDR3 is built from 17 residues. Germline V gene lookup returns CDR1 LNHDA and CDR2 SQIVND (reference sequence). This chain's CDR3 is CASSIRASGRAMNEQYF. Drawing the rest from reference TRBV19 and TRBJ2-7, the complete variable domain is DGGITQSPKYLFRKEGQNVTLSCEQNLNHDAMYWYRQDPGQGLRLIYYSQIVNDFQKGDIAEGYSVSREKKESFPLTVTSAQKNPTAFYLCASSIRASGRAMNEQYFGPGTRLTVT.

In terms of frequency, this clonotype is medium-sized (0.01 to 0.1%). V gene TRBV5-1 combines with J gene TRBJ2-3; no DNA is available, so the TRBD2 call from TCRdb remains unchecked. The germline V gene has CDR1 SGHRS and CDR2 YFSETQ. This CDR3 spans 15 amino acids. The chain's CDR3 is CASSPGLDFTDTQYF.

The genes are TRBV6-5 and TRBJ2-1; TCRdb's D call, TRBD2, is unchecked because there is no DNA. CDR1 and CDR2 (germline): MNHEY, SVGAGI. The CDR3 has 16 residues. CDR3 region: CASSYWGAGLPNEQFF.